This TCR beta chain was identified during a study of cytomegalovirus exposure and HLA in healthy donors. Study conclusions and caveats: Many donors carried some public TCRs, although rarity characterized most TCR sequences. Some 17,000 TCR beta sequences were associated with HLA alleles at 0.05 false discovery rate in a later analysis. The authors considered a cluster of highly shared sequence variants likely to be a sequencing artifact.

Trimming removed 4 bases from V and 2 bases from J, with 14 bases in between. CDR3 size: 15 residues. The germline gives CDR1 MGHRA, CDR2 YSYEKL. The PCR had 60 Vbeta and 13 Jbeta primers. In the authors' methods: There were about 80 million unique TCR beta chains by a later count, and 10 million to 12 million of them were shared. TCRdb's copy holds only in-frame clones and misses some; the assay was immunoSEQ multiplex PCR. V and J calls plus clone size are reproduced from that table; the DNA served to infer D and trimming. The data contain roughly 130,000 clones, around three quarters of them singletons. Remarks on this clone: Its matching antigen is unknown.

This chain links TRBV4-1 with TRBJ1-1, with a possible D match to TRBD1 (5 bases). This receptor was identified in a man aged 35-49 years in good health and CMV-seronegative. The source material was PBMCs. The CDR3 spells CASSPPGHINTEAFF. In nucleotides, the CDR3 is TGCGCCAGCAGCCCCCCCGGACACATAAACACTGAAGCTTTCTTT.